This entry lists 10 T cell receptor beta chains sequenced from one sample in a study of T cell responses to AZD1222 COVID-19 vaccine (TCRdb year 2021). Library creation used the immunoSEQ multiplex PCR assay. The clones in this table, taken by TCRdb from immuneACCESS, are in-frame only. Not every clone is retained; where verified, under half of the shortfall comes from an unresolved V gene, and the cause of the rest is unknown. The sample has tens of thousands of clones on record, about nine tenths of them singletons. The ten largest clones add up to 22% of the sample. The time point label of this sample denotes: baseline before first vaccination. The material sequenced was peripheral blood, taken on day 0 of AZD1222 vaccination. Receptors were obtained from an adult in good health.

The chain's CDR3 is CASSLMGQGNEKLFF. The CDR3 DNA sequence: TGCGCCAGCAGCTTGATGGGACAGGGTAATGAAAAACTGTTTTTT. The rearrangement joins TRBV5-1 to TRBJ1-4, with TRBD1 matching 9 bases. Germline V gives CDR1 SGHRS, CDR2 YFSETQ. CDR3 size: 15 residues. With V trimmed by 1 base and J by 4 bases, 2 bases remained unmatched.

CDR3 sequence reads: CASSLGSYQETQYF. For the CDR3, the DNA is TGTGCCAGCTCACTTGGTTCATACCAAGAGACCCAGTACTTC. The rearrangement links TRBV18 to TRBJ2-5; D gene ambiguous. The V gene lost 4 bases and the J gene lost 0 bases, with 9 bases spanning the gap. CDR1 is KGHSH, CDR2 LQKENI, per germline. CDR3 length: 14 residues.

Worth noting for this clone: A read error may produce the germline difference seen at one junction end. The chain employs TRBV6-5 and TRBJ1-2; D is undetermined. The CDR3 sequence is 15 residues long. The germline V gene encodes CDR1 MNHEY and CDR2 SVGAGI. The CDR3, as DNA: TGTGCCAGCAGTTCGCTAAGAAACGGGGTACCCCTCCTTCTATTC. Its translation: CASSSLRNGVPLLLF.

V gene TRBV28 combines with J gene TRBJ2-3; perhaps TRBD1 as D (6 bases). Trimming removed 4 bases from V and 2 bases from J, with 16 bases in between. Germline-derived CDR1 and CDR2 are MDHEN and SYDVKM. CDR3 size: 16 residues. The CDR3 nucleotides are TGTGCCAGCAGTTCATACGGGACAAGATACACAGATACGCAGTATTTT. Its protein is CASSSYGTRYTDTQYF.

DNA for the CDR3: TGTGCCAGCAGCTTAGGGTTCAGGGGCGGATATGGCTACACCTTC. It is translated as CASSLGFRGGYGYTF. This sequence joins TRBV7-2 and TRBJ1-2; a possible D gene is TRBD1 (6 bases). V lost 1 base to trimming and J lost 5 bases, with 14 bases between them. Germline lookup yields CDR1 SGHTA and CDR2 FQGNSA. This CDR3 has 15 amino acids.

The chain uses TRBV7-2 and TRBJ1-1; D might be TRBD1 (6 bases). The CDR3 has 11 amino acids. Germline values: CDR1 SGHTA, CDR2 FQGNSA. The V end was cut by 7 bases, the J end by 7 bases, with 10 bases between. The CDR3 nucleotides are TGTGCCAGCACCGCACAGGGTGAAGCTTTCTTT. Its translation is CASTAQGEAFF.

This chain links TRBV5-4 with TRBJ2-7; D ambiguous. Germline V lookup: CDR1 SGHNT, CDR2 YYREEE (reference sequence). The CDR3 has 14 residues. Deletions cut 0 bases from V and 3 bases from J, with 10 bases between. DNA for the CDR3: TGTGCCAGCAGCTTGGCCGGCACCATCTACGAGCAGTACTTC. Amino acids: CASSLAGTIYEQYF.

The gene calls are TRBV12-3 or TRBV12-4 and TRBJ2-7; no firm D call. V was pared by 6 bases and J by 4 bases, with 7 bases between. The CDR3 is 11 residues long. CDR3 coding DNA: TGTGCCAGCAGCTATAGATACGAGCAGTACTTC. Amino acids: CASSYRYEQYF.

The table lists this clone with a count of one. The rearrangement joins TRBV3-1 (or the pseudogene TRBV3-2) to TRBJ2-7, with D perhaps assigned TRBD1 or TRBD2 (5 bases each). The CDR3 covers 13 residues. The germline V gene encodes CDR1 LGHDT and CDR2 YNNKEL (reference sequence). Trimming cost V 4 bases and J 13 bases, with 20 bases left between them. The CDR3 is CASSPRLFGGGYF. In DNA form, the CDR3 reads TGTGCCAGCAGCCCCCGTTTGTTCGGTGGGGGTTACTTC.

The rearrangement links TRBV28 to TRBJ1-2; 9 bases are a match to TRBD1. CDR3 length: 14 amino acids. V gave up 9 bases and J gave up 7 bases; unmatched junction bases: 12. CDR1 is MDHEN and CDR2 is SYDVKM in the germline V gene. The CDR3 protein is CASGTGTGFSGYTF. CDR3 DNA: TGTGCCAGTGGAACCGGGACAGGGTTTAGTGGCTACACCTTC.